In this sample, the clone carrying this T cell receptor (beta chain) turned up a few times. Its antigen is undetermined. This sample was included in a study of beta chain features in type 1 diabetes. Study results and limitations: Possibly, sequencing cDNA over-represented cells that had high TCR expression levels.

The germline V gene has CDR1 SGHTA and CDR2 FQGNSA. Trimming took 7 bases from V and 15 from J, leaving 28 bases between them. This CDR3 has 15 residues. The isolated RNA, all of it, was reverse transcribed, so expressed TCRB transcripts were what got sequenced. Assay used: immunoSEQ multiplex PCR; TCRdb lists only in-frame clones, some missing. The sample shows about 220,000 clones, around 9.9% of them seen only once. The chain joins TRBV7-2 to TRBJ2-1; D tentatively reads TRBD1 or TRBD2 (5 bases each). Sequenced material: central memory CD4+ T cells from blood. This clonotype was obtained from a man younger than 35 in good health. The CDR3 is CASTPVSGEGHRRFF. For the CDR3, the DNA is TGTGCCAGCACCCCCGTCTCAGGCGAGGGGCATCGCCGGTTCTTC. The variable domain in full, with the rest retrieved from reference TRBV7-2 and TRBJ2-1, is GAGVSQSPSNKVTEKGKDVELRCDPISGHTALYWYRQSLGQGLEFLIYFQGNSAPDKSGLPSDRFSAERTGGSVSTLTIQRTQQEDSAVYLCASTPVSGEGHRRFFGPGTRLTVL.